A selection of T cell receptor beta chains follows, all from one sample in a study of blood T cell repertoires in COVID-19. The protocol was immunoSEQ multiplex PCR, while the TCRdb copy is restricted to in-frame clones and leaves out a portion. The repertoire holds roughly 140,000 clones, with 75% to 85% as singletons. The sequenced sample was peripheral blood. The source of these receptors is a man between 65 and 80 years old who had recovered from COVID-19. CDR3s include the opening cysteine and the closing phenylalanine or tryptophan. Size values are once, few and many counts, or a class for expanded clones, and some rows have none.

cdr3_aa: CASRWRGGGPNTGELFF
cdr3_length: 17
v_call: TRBV7-9
clone_size: once
j_call: TRBJ2-2

cdr3_aa: CASSQDRGRGNYGYTF
cdr3_length: 16
v_call: TRBV4-3
clone_size: -
j_call: TRBJ1-2

cdr3_aa: CASSPRDNNQPQHF
cdr3_length: 14
v_call: TRBV27
clone_size: -
j_call: TRBJ1-5

cdr3_aa: CASSVGADSYEQYF
cdr3_length: 14
v_call: TRBV9
clone_size: -
j_call: TRBJ2-7

cdr3_aa: CASSQDGEAIYNEQFF
cdr3_length: 16
v_call: TRBV3-1/TRBV3-2
clone_size: -
j_call: TRBJ2-1

cdr3_aa: CASRAGGREQFF
cdr3_length: 12
v_call: TRBV6-5
clone_size: -
j_call: TRBJ2-1

cdr3_aa: CASSQGQRTDTQYF
cdr3_length: 14
v_call: TRBV3-1/TRBV3-2
clone_size: -
j_call: TRBJ2-3

cdr3_aa: CASSETSGSYEQYF
cdr3_length: 14
v_call: TRBV2
clone_size: -
j_call: TRBJ2-7

cdr3_aa: CASSEAGTSAISSYNEQFF
cdr3_length: 19
v_call: TRBV14
clone_size: -
j_call: TRBJ2-1

cdr3_aa: CASSIYHSQGSGNTIYF
cdr3_length: 17
v_call: TRBV19
clone_size: -
j_call: TRBJ1-3

cdr3_aa: CASSYPQMGTSGRAYNEQFF
cdr3_length: 20
v_call: TRBV6-2/TRBV6-3
clone_size: -
j_call: TRBJ2-1

cdr3_aa: CASSDIPGQGKETQYF
cdr3_length: 16
v_call: TRBV6-1
clone_size: once
j_call: TRBJ2-5

cdr3_aa: CASSFGGSRGYTF
cdr3_length: 13
v_call: TRBV5-8
clone_size: few
j_call: TRBJ1-2

cdr3_aa: CASSSTAFNEKLFF
cdr3_length: 14
v_call: TRBV5-5
clone_size: -
j_call: TRBJ1-4

cdr3_aa: CATRAGREYEQYF
cdr3_length: 13
v_call: TRBV15
clone_size: -
j_call: TRBJ2-7

cdr3_aa: CARSPPLVAVHSYEQYF
cdr3_length: 17
v_call: TRBV5-3
clone_size: -
j_call: TRBJ2-7

cdr3_aa: CASSPRQPGQGAYGYTF
cdr3_length: 17
v_call: TRBV18
clone_size: -
j_call: TRBJ1-2

cdr3_aa: CASSSSSGSGGEQYF
cdr3_length: 15
v_call: TRBV7-7
clone_size: -
j_call: TRBJ2-7

cdr3_aa: CAWSKGEQPQHF
cdr3_length: 12
v_call: TRBV30
clone_size: -
j_call: TRBJ1-5

cdr3_aa: CASSQGPQQPQHF
cdr3_length: 13
v_call: TRBV3-1/TRBV3-2
clone_size: many
j_call: TRBJ1-5

cdr3_aa: CASSDWGAGELFF
cdr3_length: 13
v_call: TRBV6-4
clone_size: -
j_call: TRBJ2-2

cdr3_aa: CACRGAPTSYEQYF
cdr3_length: 14
v_call: TRBV30
clone_size: -
j_call: TRBJ2-7

cdr3_aa: CASSQPGQFYNEQFF
cdr3_length: 15
v_call: TRBV3-1/TRBV3-2
clone_size: -
j_call: TRBJ2-1

cdr3_aa: CASSLQGSGNTIYF
cdr3_length: 14
v_call: TRBV5-1
clone_size: -
j_call: TRBJ1-3